This TCR beta chain was identified during a study of blood T cell repertoires in COVID-19. Background on the study: Whether acute or convalescent, the COVID-19 samples came from the United States, Italy and Spain. The analysed material was cDNA or gDNA that came from T cells, B-cell-depleted T cells, or PBMCs.

CDR1 is SGHTA, CDR2 FQGNSA, per germline. V was shortened by 5 bases and J by 4 bases, with 11 bases between the two germline ends. There are 13 residues in the CDR3. Authors' analysis steps: Reference gene primer amplification gave nucleated cell count estimates. Generated by immunoSEQ multiplex PCR, the TCRdb table keeps only in-frame clones and is missing some. The D gene and trimming were derived from the DNA, and the V and J assignments and clone size from that table. The profile covers some 41,000 clones, with around 90% appearing a single time and around 9.1% taken by the ten largest. This chain uses TRBV7-2 with TRBJ2-5; D remains unclear. The receptor was derived from a woman older than 75 with active COVID-19. What was sequenced was peripheral blood. The CDR3 region is CASSRDSRETQYF. The DNA of the CDR3 is TGTGCCAGCAGCCGAGACTCCAGAGAGACCCAGTACTTC. The full variable domain, rest sourced from reference TRBV7-2 and TRBJ2-5, is GAGVSQSPSNKVTEKGKDVELRCDPISGHTALYWYRQSLGQGLEFLIYFQGNSAPDKSGLPSDRFSAERTGGSVSTLTIQRTQQEDSAVYLCASSRDSRETQYFGPGTRLLVL.